This TCR beta chain came from a study of blood T cell repertoires in COVID-19. Turning to the study itself: Collection of acute and convalescent COVID-19 samples took place in the United States, Italy and Spain. Sources were T cells, B-cell-depleted T cells, or PBMCs; the material itself was cDNA or gDNA.

On this clone: Just one base apart from a much larger clone, this may be a read error.

V gave up 6 bases and J gave up 3 bases, with 6 bases separating them. The CDR3 has 11 residues. Methods used by the authors: Researchers report that nucleated cell counts were estimated from reference gene primer amplification. Here immunoSEQ multiplex PCR was the method, and the copy in TCRdb shows in-frame clones only, minus some. D and trimming come from the DNA, and the V and J calls and clone size come from that table. The table records fewer than 250,000 clones, 83% of them present only once. Input material: peripheral blood. The receptor comes from a human donor in a cohort sampled during active COVID-19. This sequence joins TRBV12-3 or TRBV12-4 and TRBJ2-7, with D possibly matching TRBD2 (5 bases). The DNA for the CDR3 is TGTGCCAGCAGCCGGGGCTACGAGCAGTACTTC. Protein product: CASSRGYEQYF.